This section outlines one TCR beta chain sequence together with its context. The record originates from a study of blood T cell repertoires in COVID-19. Seattle patients were enrolled while actively infected and followed longitudinally. The CDR3 totals 13 residues. The V end lost 6 bases, the J end lost 1 base, and 9 bases lay between the germline ends. CDR1 is MDHEN and CDR2 is SYDVKM in the germline V gene. The assay was immunoSEQ multiplex PCR, and TCRdb's table has in-frame clones only and misses some. The sample records just over 150,000 clones, around 82% being singletons. Input material: peripheral blood. The rearrangement links TRBV28 to TRBJ1-1; D may be TRBD1 (6 bases). The source is a woman aged 40 to 49 with COVID-19, enrolled during active disease. CDR3 amino acids: CASRMTGNTEAFF. The DNA for the CDR3 is TGTGCCAGCAGGATGACAGGGAACACTGAAGCTTTCTTT.